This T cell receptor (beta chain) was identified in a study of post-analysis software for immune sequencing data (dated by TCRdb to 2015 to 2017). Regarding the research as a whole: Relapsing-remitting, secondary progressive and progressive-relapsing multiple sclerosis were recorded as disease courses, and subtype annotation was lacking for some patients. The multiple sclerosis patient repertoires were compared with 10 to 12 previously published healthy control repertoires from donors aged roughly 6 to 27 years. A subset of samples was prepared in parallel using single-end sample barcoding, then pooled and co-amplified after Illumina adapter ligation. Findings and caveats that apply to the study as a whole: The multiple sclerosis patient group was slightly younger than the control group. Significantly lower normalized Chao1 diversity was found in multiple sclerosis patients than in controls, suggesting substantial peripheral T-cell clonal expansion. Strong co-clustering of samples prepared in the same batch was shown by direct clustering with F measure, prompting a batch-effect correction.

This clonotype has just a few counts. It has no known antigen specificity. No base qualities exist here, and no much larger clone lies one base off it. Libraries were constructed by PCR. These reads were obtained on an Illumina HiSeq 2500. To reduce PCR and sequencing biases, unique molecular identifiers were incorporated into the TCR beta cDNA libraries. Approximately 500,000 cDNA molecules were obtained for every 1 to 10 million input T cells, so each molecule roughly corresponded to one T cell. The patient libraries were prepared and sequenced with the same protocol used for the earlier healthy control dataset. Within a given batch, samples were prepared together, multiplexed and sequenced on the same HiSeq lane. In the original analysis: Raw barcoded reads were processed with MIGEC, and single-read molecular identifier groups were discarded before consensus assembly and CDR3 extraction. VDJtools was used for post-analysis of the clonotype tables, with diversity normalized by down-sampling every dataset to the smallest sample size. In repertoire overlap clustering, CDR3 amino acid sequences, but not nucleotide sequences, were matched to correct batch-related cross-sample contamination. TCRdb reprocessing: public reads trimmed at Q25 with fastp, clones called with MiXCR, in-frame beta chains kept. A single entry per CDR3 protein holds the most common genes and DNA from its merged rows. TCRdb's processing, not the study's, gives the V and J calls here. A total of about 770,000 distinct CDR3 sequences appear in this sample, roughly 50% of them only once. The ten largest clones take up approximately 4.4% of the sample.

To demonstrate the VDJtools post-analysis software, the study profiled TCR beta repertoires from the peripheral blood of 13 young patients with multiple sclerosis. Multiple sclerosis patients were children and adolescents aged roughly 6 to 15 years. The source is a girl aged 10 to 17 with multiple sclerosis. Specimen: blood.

The CDR3: CASSPLNWRDGYTF. The DNA sequence reads TGTGCCAGCAGTCCCCTGAATTGGCGGGATGGCTACACCTTC. The chain couples TRBV6-2 or TRBV6-3 to TRBJ1-2; no D gene is confidently identified. From the cysteine through the phenylalanine, the CDR3 covers 14 amino acids. CDR3 DNA is the only sequence kept; it has 42 bases, read in frame from the first base. V sheds 5 bases and J sheds 6 bases, leaving 16 bases between their ends. CDR1 MNHEY and CDR2 SVGEGT are derived from the germline V gene.